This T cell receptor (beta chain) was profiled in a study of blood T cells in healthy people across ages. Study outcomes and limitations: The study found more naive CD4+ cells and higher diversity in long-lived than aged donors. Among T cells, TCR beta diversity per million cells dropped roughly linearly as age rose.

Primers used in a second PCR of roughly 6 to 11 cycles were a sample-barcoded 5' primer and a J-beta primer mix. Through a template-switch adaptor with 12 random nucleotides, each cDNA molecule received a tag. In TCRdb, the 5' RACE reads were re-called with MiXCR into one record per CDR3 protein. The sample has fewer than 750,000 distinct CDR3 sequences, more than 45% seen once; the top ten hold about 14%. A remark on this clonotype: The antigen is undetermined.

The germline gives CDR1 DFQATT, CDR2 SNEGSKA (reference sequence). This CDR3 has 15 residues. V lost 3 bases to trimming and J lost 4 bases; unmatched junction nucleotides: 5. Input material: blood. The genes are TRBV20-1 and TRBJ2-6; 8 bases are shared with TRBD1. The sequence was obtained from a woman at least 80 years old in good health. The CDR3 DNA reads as TGCAGTGCTAGGACAGGGGAGAAGGGGGCCAACGTCCTGACTTTC. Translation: CSARTGEKGANVLTF.